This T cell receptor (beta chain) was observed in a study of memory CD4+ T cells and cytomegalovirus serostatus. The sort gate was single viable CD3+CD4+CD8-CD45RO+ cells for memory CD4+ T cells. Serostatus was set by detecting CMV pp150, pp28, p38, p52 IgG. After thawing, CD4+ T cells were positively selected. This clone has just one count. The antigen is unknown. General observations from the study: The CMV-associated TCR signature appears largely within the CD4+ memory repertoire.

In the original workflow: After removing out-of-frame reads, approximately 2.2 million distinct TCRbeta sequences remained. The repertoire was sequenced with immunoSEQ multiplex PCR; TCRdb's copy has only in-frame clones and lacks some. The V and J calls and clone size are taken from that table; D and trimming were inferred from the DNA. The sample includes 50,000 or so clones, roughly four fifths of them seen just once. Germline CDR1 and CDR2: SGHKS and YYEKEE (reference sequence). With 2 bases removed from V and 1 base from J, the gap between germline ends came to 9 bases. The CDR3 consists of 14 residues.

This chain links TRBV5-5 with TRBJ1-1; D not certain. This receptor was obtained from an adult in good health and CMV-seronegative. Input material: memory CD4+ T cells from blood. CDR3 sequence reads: CASSLNYRNTEAFF. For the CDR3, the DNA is TGTGCCAGCAGCTTAAACTACAGGAACACTGAAGCTTTCTTT.